This entry is about one T cell receptor (beta chain). The data stem from a study of OX40 agonist ivuxolimab in advanced cancers. Study-wide context: People who had prior anti-PD-1, anti-PD-L1 or anti-CTLA-4 therapy could take part, and under 45% had some.

Sequencing used immunoSEQ multiplex PCR; TCRdb keeps in-frame clones, though not all of them. Of 35,000 to 40,000 clones listed, 75% to 90% are singletons. Trimming stripped 10 bases from V and 1 base from J, with 16 bases between. The CDR3 loop spans 14 amino acids. The V gene's germline CDR1 is MNHEY and CDR2 SVGAGI. The TCR comes from an adult with an advanced solid tumor such as melanoma, head and neck, liver or kidney cancer. The rearrangement uses TRBV6-5 and TRBJ1-2; weak D call: TRBD1 (6 bases). This specimen consisted of CD4+ or CD8+ T cells sorted from blood, obtained in a trial of the OX40 agonist ivuxolimab. The CDR3 sequence is CATSPDRLNYGYTF. The CDR3, as DNA: TGTGCCACCTCACCCGACAGGCTTAACTATGGCTACACCTTC.